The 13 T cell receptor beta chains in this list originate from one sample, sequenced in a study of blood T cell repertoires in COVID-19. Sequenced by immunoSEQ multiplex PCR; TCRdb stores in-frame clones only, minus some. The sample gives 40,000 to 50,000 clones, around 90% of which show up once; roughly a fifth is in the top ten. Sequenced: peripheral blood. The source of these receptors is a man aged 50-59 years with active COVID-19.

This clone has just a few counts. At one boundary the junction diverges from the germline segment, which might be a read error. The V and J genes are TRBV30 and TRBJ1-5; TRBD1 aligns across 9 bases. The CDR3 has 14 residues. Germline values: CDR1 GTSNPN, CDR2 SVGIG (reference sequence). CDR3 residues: CAWSQGQGNQPQHF. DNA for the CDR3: TGTGCCTGGAGCCAGGGACAGGGCAACCAGCCCCAGCATTTT.

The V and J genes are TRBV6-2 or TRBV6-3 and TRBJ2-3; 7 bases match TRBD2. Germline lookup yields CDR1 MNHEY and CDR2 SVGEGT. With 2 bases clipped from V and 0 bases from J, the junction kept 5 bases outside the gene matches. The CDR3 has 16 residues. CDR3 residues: CASSYGVSGSTDTQYF. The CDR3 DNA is TGTGCCAGCAGTTACGGGGTTAGCGGGAGCACAGATACGCAGTATTTT.

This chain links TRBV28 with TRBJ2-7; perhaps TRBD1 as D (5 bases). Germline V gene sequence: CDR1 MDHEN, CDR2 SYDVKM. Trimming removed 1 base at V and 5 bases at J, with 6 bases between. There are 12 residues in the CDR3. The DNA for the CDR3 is TGTGCCAGCAGTTTATTAGGGGACGAGCAGTACTTC. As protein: CASSLLGDEQYF.

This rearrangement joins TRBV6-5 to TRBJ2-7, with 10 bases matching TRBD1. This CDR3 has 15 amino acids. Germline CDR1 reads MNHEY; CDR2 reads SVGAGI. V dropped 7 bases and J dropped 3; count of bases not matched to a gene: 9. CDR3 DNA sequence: TGTGCCAGCACACGTCCGACAGGGGGCGTCTACGAGCAGTACTTC. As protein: CASTRPTGGVYEQYF.

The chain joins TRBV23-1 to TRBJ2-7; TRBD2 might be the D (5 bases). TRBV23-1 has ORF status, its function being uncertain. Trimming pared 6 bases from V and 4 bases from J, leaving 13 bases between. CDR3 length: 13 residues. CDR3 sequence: CASRQPGIYEQYF. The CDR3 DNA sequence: TGCGCCAGCAGACAACCGGGAATTTACGAGCAGTACTTC.

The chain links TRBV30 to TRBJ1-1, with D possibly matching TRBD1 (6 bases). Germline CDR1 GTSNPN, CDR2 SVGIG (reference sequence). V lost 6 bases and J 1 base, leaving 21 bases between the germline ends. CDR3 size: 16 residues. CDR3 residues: CACPRGGGVGNTEAFF. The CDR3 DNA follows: TGTGCCTGCCCCCGGGGAGGGGGAGTGGGGAACACTGAAGCTTTCTTT. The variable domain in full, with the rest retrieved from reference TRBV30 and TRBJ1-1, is SQTIHQWPATLVQPVGSPLSLECTVEGTSNPNLYWYRQAAGRGLQLLFYSVGIGQISSEVPQNLSASRPQDRQFILSSKKLLLSDSGFYLCACPRGGGVGNTEAFFGQGTRLTVV.

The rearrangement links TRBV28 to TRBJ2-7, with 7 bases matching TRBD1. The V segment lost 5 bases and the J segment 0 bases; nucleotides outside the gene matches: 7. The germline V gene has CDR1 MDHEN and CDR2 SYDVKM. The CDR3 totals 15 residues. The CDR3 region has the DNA TGTGCCAGCAGTCCCGGGACAGTTTTCTCCTACGAGCAGTACTTC. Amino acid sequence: CASSPGTVFSYEQYF.

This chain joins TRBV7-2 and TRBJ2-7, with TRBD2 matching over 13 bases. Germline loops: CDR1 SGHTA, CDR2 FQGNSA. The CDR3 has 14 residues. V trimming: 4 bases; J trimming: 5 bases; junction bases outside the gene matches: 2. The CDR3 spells CASSSGLAGDEQYF. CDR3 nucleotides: TGTGCCAGCAGCTCCGGACTAGCGGGAGACGAGCAGTACTTC.

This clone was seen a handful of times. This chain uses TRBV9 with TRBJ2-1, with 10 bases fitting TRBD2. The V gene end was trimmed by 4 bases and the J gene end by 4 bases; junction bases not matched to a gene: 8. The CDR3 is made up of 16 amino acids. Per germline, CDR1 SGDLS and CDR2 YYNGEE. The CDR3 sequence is CASSPVAGGRYNEQFF. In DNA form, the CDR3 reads TGTGCCAGCAGCCCGGTAGCGGGAGGTAGGTACAATGAGCAGTTCTTC.

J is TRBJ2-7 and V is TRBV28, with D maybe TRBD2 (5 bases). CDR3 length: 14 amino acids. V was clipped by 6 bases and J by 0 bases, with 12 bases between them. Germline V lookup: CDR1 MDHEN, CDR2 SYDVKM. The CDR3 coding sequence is TGTGCCAGCAGCCTGGAGGCGGACTCCTACGAGCAGTACTTC. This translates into CASSLEADSYEQYF. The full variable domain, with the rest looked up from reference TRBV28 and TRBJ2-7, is DVKVTQSSRYLVKRTGEKVFLECVQDMDHENMFWYRQDPGLGLRLIYFSYDVKMKEKGDIPEGYSVSREKKERFSLILESASTNQTSMYLCASSLEADSYEQYFGPGTRLTVT.

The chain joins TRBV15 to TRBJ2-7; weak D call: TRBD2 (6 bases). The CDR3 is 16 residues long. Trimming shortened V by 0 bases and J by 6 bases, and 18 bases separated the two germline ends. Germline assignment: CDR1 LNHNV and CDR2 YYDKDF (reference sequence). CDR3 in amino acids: CATSRDVLATGGEQYF. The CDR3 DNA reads TGTGCCACCAGCAGAGATGTGTTGGCGACCGGGGGCGAGCAGTACTTC.

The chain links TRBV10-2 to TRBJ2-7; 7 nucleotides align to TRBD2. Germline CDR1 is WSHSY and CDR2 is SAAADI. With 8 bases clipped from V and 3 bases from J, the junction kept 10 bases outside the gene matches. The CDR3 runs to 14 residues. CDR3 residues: CASAASGSVYEQYF. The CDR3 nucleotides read TGCGCCAGCGCGGCTAGCGGATCAGTCTACGAGCAGTACTTC.

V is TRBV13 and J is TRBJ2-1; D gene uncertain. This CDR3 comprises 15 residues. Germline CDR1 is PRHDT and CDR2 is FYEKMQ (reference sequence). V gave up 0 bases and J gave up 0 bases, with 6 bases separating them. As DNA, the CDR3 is TGTGCCAGCAGCTTAGGGGGCCGCTCCTACAATGAGCAGTTCTTC. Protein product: CASSLGGRSYNEQFF.